The present T cell receptor beta chain was sequenced within a study of blood T cells in healthy people across ages. A J-beta primer mix and a sample-barcoded 5' primer were used in a second PCR of roughly 6 to 12 cycles. TCRdb used MiXCR to reprocess the 5' RACE reads, holding one entry per CDR3 protein. In the table there are over a million distinct CDR3 sequences, 35% to 55% of which are singletons. Per sample, extraction of total RNA gave at least 6 micrograms in every case. Worth noting for this clonotype: Its antigen remains unidentified.

Notes on the study in general: The long-lived group displayed more naive CD4+ cells, plus higher diversity, than the aged donors did. A roughly linear age-dependent decrease characterized TCR beta diversity per million T cells.

Germline V CDR1 and CDR2: SQVTM, ANQGSEA. This CDR3 has 12 residues. The specimen was blood. This sequence originates from a woman in her sixties in good health. The rearrangement uses TRBV29-1 and TRBJ2-4, with 7 positions matching TRBD2. The J call is uncertain, as TRBJ2-7 better fits the DNA end. The CDR3 coding sequence is TGCAGCGGCTATGGGACTACCTACGAGCAGTACTTC. Encoded protein: CSGYGTTYEQYF.